This T cell receptor beta chain was found in a study of T-cell reconstitution after alpha-beta-depleted transplantation in children. Library preparation (for TCRbeta) was performed with unique molecular identifiers. TCRdb redid the calling of the PCR reads with MiXCR, one entry per CDR3 protein. The table has about 540,000 distinct CDR3 sequences, approximately 16% seen once. This clonotype has only a few counts. The CDR3 totals 15 residues. CDR1 is SGDLS, CDR2 YYNGEE, per germline. V shed 4 bases, J shed 3 bases, and the junction held 7 bases outside the gene matches. Sample: PBMCs from the stem cell graft donor, taken from the stem cell graft. The sequence was collected from a human donor who donated a stem cell graft to a child with acute lymphoblastic leukemia. The chain employs TRBV9 and TRBJ2-3, with 8 bases aligning to TRBD1. The CDR3 reads CASSLYRGNTDTQYF. The CDR3 DNA reads TGTGCCAGCAGCCTTTACAGGGGGAATACAGATACGCAGTATTTT. Supplemented by reference TRBV9 and TRBJ2-3, the full variable domain reads DSGVTQTPKHLITATGQRVTLRCSPRSGDLSVYWYQQSLDQGLQFLIQYYNGEERAKGNILERFSAQQFPDLHSELNLSSLELGDSALYFCASSLYRGNTDTQYFGPGTRLTVL.